This T cell receptor beta chain was sequenced during a study of blood T cell repertoires in COVID-19. Study at large: There were acute and convalescent COVID-19 samples, and they came from the United States, Italy and Spain. T cells, B-cell-depleted T cells, or PBMCs supplied cDNA or gDNA.

The germline gives CDR1 SGHNT, CDR2 YYREEE (reference sequence). Trimming removed 10 bases at V and 0 bases at J, with 10 bases between. This CDR3 is 13 amino acids long. TCRdb's table, derived via immunoSEQ multiplex PCR, lists solely in-frame clones and lacks some. The sample lists about 80,000 clones, about 72% occurring once. J is TRBJ2-2 and V is TRBV5-4; D gene uncertain. Sequenced input: peripheral blood. This sequence was found in a man in his 70s with active or convalescent COVID-19. CDR3 amino acids: CAGRRANTGELFF. CDR3 sequence (DNA): TGTGCCGGTAGACGGGCGAACACCGGGGAGCTGTTTTTT.